This is a list of T cell receptor beta chains from one sample in a study of glioma-infiltrating T cells after dendritic cell vaccination. The assay was immunoSEQ multiplex PCR, and TCRdb's table has in-frame clones only and misses some. This table holds almost 90,000 clones, roughly four fifths found once. The sample consisted of blood, taken after dendritic cell vaccination. Every receptor here comes from a human donor with glioblastoma. CDR3s include the opening cysteine and the closing phenylalanine or tryptophan. D genes are given only for firm matches. Clone sizes are given selectively: once, few, many, or a class where the clone is expanded.

NA	TRBV6-5	few	TRBJ1-3	CASTYQTGSGNTIYF	TGTGCCAGCACCTACCAGACTGGGTCTGGAAACACCATATATTTT
NA	TRBV5-1	NA	TRBJ2-3	CASRPGDSTDTQYF	TGCGCCAGCAGGCCGGGAGATAGCACAGATACGCAGTATTTT
TRBD1	TRBV5-1	NA	TRBJ2-1	CASSRDRRSYNEQFF	TGCGCCAGCAGTAGGGACAGGCGCTCCTACAATGAGCAGTTCTTC
NA	TRBV9	NA	TRBJ2-7	CASSRQALSYEQYF	TGTGCCAGCAGTAGACAGGCCCTATCCTACGAGCAGTACTTC
NA	TRBV18	NA	TRBJ1-3	CASSPEAVSGNTIYF	TGTGCCAGCTCACCTGAGGCGGTTTCTGGAAACACCATATATTTT
NA	TRBV6-1	NA	TRBJ1-2	CASSGGPWGYTF	TGTGCCAGCAGTGGGGGGCCATGGGGCTACACCTTC
NA	TRBV19	NA	TRBJ2-6	CASSAQQGDSGANVLTF	TGTGCCAGTAGTGCCCAACAGGGCGACTCTGGGGCCAACGTCCTGACTTTC
NA	TRBV6-5	NA	TRBJ2-7	CASSANTAYEQYF	TGTGCCAGCAGTGCCAACACCGCCTACGAGCAGTACTTC
NA	TRBV30	NA	TRBJ2-1	CAWSVTNEQFF	TGTGCCTGGAGTGTGACTAATGAGCAGTTCTTC
NA	TRBV13	NA	TRBJ1-4	CASSSKEKLFF	TGTGCCAGCAGTTCCAAAGAAAAACTGTTTTTT
TRBD1	TRBV5-4	NA	TRBJ1-6	CASSLGRQGRGSPLHF	TGTGCCAGCAGCTTAGGGCGACAGGGACGTGGTTCACCCCTCCACTTT
NA	TRBV15	NA	TRBJ1-3	CATSRDRSQVGNTIYF	TGTGCCACCAGCAGAGATCGCAGCCAGGTTGGAAACACCATATATTTT
TRBD1	TRBV9	NA	TRBJ2-2	CASSEDRGRNTGELFF	TGTGCCAGCAGCGAGGACAGGGGGCGAAACACCGGGGAGCTGTTTTTT
NA	TRBV4-1	once	TRBJ2-7	CASSHDSGAYEQYF	TGCGCCAGCAGCCACGACTCCGGGGCCTACGAGCAGTACTTC
NA	TRBV5-6	NA	TRBJ1-2	CASSLASGLQGYTF	TGTGCCAGCAGCTTGGCCTCGGGACTCCAGGGCTACACCTTC
NA	TRBV7-3	NA	TRBJ2-3	CASSGGPPDTQYF	TGTGCCAGCAGCGGAGGGCCGCCAGATACGCAGTATTTT
NA	TRBV7-9	NA	TRBJ1-3	CASSHFDSFSGNTIYF	TGTGCCAGCAGCCACTTCGACAGCTTCTCTGGAAACACCATATATTTT
TRBD2	TRBV7-2	NA	TRBJ2-1	CASSRVLAGNEQFF	TGTGCCAGCAGCCGGGTTCTAGCGGGGAATGAGCAGTTCTTC